Shown below are 15 T cell receptor beta chains from a single sample sequenced in a study of cytomegalovirus exposure and HLA in healthy donors. The method was immunoSEQ multiplex PCR; TCRdb's version includes in-frame clones alone and lacks a portion of them. The sample holds over 200,000 clones, around 88% seen once. The sequencing input was PBMCs. These receptor sequences come from a woman aged 18-30 years in good health and CMV-seronegative.

The CDR3 nucleotides are TGTGCCTCAAACCGGGGACAGGGTTTCACTGAAGCTTTCTTT. Protein sequence: CASNRGQGFTEAFF. V is TRBV30 and J is TRBJ1-1; 9 positions match TRBD1. The CDR3 length is 14 residues. Germline trimming cut 7 bases from V and 4 bases from J; bases unmatched to any gene: 10. From germline, CDR1 is GTSNPN and CDR2 SVGIG (reference sequence).

The chain joins TRBV9 to TRBJ1-1; possible D gene TRBD1, 5 bases. Germline V gives CDR1 SGDLS, CDR2 YYNGEE. This CDR3 is built from 14 residues. Trimming shortened V by 2 bases and J by 7 bases, and 15 bases separated the two germline ends. CDR3 loop: CASSVLGGENEAFF. In nucleotides, the CDR3 is TGTGCCAGCAGCGTTTTGGGAGGGGAGAATGAAGCTTTCTTT.

The CDR3 here is CSVAADSYEQYF. The CDR3 DNA reads TGCAGCGTTGCGGCGGACTCCTACGAGCAGTACTTC. The chain combines TRBV29-1 with TRBJ2-7; D is ambiguous. Between the trimmed V and J ends, which lost 4 bases and 0 bases, there was a span of 7 bases. This CDR3 spans 12 amino acids. The germline V gene has CDR1 SQVTM and CDR2 ANQGSEA.

In its sample, this clone was seen a few times. V gene TRBV15 combines with J gene TRBJ1-4, with unresolved D. Per the germline V gene, CDR1 is LNHNV and CDR2 is YYDKDF (reference sequence). The V end lost 1 base, the J end lost 3 bases, and 9 bases lay between the germline ends. The CDR3 covers 15 residues. The DNA of the CDR3 is TGTGCCACCAGCAGAGGAGGGAGTGCTAATGAAAAACTGTTTTTT. It specifies CATSRGGSANEKLFF.

The rearrangement joins TRBV5-1 to TRBJ2-1; 9 bases fit TRBD2. Germline V gene data show CDR1 as SGHRS and CDR2 as YFSETQ. CDR3 length: 15 amino acids. V lost 6 bases to trimming and J lost 5 bases; unmatched junction nucleotides: 9. CDR3 protein: CASTQAGTSNNEQFF. CDR3 nucleotides: TGCGCCAGCACCCAAGCCGGGACTAGCAACAATGAGCAGTTCTTC.

This clone was observed a single time. The V gene is TRBV7-8, the J gene TRBJ2-7; D is perhaps TRBD1 (6 bases). The V gene lost 7 bases and the J gene lost 7 bases, with 20 bases spanning the gap. The CDR3 spans 14 residues. From germline, CDR1 is SGHVS and CDR2 FQNEAQ. This CDR3 reads CASTPLGMRGEQYF. CDR3 sequence (DNA): TGTGCCAGCACCCCTTTGGGAATGAGGGGGGAGCAGTACTTC.

V and J are TRBV11-2 and TRBJ2-1, with D tentatively TRBD2 (6 bases). The V end was cut by 5 bases, the J end by 7 bases, with 21 bases between. Germline-derived CDR1 and CDR2 are SGHAT and FQNNGV. This CDR3 is 16 amino acids long. CDR3 sequence: CASSALQGGLANEQFF. The DNA for the CDR3 is TGTGCCAGCAGCGCTCTCCAGGGTGGGCTAGCGAATGAGCAGTTCTTC.

J is TRBJ1-2 and V is TRBV20-1; 9 nucleotides line up with TRBD1. The CDR3 is 10 residues long. Germline values: CDR1 DFQATT, CDR2 SNEGSKA (reference sequence). With V trimmed by 3 bases and J by 13 bases, 3 bases remained unmatched. The CDR3 DNA follows: TGCAGTGCTAGGAGGGACAGGGTCACCTTC. Its protein is CSARRDRVTF.

This rearrangement joins TRBV4-3 to TRBJ2-3; the match to TRBD1 covers 8 bases. CDR1 is LGHNA and CDR2 is YSLEER in the germline V gene. V gave up 2 bases and J gave up 1 base; unmatched junction bases: 14. This CDR3 is built from 19 residues. CDR3 coding DNA: TGCGCCAGCAGCCAACGGAGGGCAGGGGGCGATAGGGGCACAGATACGCAGTATTTT. It codes for CASSQRRAGGDRGTDTQYF.

The chain uses TRBV6-1 and TRBJ2-7, with TRBD1 identical over 9 bases. Germline CDR1 MNHNS, CDR2 SASEGT. V trimming: 7 bases; J trimming: 1 base; junction bases outside the gene matches: 8. The CDR3 is made up of 15 amino acids. The CDR3 loop is CASNLQGAGSYEQYF. CDR3 DNA sequence: TGTGCCAGCAACCTACAGGGGGCGGGGTCCTACGAGCAGTACTTC.

This rearrangement joins TRBV2 to TRBJ1-1, with D possibly being TRBD1 (5 bases). With 3 bases removed from V and 6 bases from J, the gap between germline ends came to 8 bases. In germline, CDR1 is SNHLY, CDR2 FYNNEI. The CDR3 is 12 amino acids. Here the CDR3 reads CASSDGGAEAFF. The CDR3 DNA sequence: TGTGCCAGCAGTGATGGAGGGGCTGAAGCTTTCTTT.

V is TRBV13 and J is TRBJ2-2; 9 positions match TRBD1. This CDR3 has 17 amino acids. The germline gives CDR1 PRHDT, CDR2 FYEKMQ (reference sequence). With V trimmed by 1 base and J by 5 bases, 8 bases remained unmatched. CDR3 in amino acids: CASSLAGTGLRTGELFF. The CDR3 DNA is TGTGCCAGCAGCTTAGCGGGGACAGGGTTAAGAACCGGGGAGCTGTTTTTT.

This chain connects TRBV18 to TRBJ2-3, with TRBD2 matching over 7 bases. CDR3 length: 15 amino acids. Germline V CDR1 and CDR2: KGHSH, LQKENI. The J segment lost 2 bases and the V segment lost 1 base, leaving 3 bases of the junction unmatched. DNA of the CDR3: TGTGCCAGCTCACCACAGCGGGGCTCCACAGATACGCAGTATTTT. Its translation is CASSPQRGSTDTQYF.

The chain joins TRBV28 to TRBJ2-5; TRBD2 agrees at 13 bases. CDR3 size: 16 residues. The germline CDR1 and CDR2 sequences are MDHEN and SYDVKM. The V segment lost 6 bases and the J segment 5 bases; nucleotides outside the gene matches: 9. CDR3 residues: CASSLGTSGVGETQYF. Here the CDR3 DNA reads TGTGCCAGCAGCTTAGGGACTAGCGGGGTTGGGGAGACCCAGTACTTC. Combining the CDR3 with reference TRBV28 and TRBJ2-5 gives the whole variable domain DVKVTQSSRYLVKRTGEKVFLECVQDMDHENMFWYRQDPGLGLRLIYFSYDVKMKEKGDIPEGYSVSREKKERFSLILESASTNQTSMYLCASSLGTSGVGETQYFGPGTRLLVL.

This clone was detected a few times. V and J are TRBV28 and TRBJ2-2; 10 bases align to TRBD1. There are 17 residues in the CDR3. V dropped 5 bases and J dropped 6; count of bases not matched to a gene: 12. From germline, CDR1 is MDHEN and CDR2 SYDVKM. This CDR3 reads CASSGTGEREGPGELFF. For the CDR3, the DNA is TGTGCCAGCAGTGGGACAGGGGAACGGGAGGGTCCCGGGGAGCTGTTTTTT.